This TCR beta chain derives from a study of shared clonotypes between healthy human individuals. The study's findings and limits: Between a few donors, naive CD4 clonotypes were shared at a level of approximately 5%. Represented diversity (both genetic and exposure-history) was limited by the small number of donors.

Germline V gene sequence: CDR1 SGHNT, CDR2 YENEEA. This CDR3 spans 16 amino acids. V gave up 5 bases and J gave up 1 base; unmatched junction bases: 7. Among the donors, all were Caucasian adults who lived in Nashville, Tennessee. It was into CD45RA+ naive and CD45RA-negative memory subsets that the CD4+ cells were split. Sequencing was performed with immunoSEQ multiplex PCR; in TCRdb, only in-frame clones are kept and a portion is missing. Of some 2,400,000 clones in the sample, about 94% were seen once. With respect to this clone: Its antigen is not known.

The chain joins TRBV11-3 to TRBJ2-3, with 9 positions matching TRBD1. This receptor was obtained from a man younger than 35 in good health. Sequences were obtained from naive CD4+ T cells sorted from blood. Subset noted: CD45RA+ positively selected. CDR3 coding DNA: TGTGCCAGCAGCAAAATGACAGGGGGGGGCACAGATACGCAGTATTTT. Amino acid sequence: CASSKMTGGGTDTQYF.